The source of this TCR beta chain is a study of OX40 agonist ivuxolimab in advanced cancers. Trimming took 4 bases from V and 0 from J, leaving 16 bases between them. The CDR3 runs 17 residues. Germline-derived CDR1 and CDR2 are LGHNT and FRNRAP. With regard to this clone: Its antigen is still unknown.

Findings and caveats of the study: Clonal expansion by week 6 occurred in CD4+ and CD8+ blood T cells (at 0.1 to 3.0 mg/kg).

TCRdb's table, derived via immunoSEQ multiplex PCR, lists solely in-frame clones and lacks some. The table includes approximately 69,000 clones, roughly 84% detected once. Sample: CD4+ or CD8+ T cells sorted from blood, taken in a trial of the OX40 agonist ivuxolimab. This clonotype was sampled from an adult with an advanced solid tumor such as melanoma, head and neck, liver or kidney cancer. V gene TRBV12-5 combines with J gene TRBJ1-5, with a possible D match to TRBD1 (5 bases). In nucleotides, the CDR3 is TGTGCTAGTGGTTCTTCTACCGGGACTCTTAGCAATCAGCCCCAGCATTTT. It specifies CASGSSTGTLSNQPQHF.